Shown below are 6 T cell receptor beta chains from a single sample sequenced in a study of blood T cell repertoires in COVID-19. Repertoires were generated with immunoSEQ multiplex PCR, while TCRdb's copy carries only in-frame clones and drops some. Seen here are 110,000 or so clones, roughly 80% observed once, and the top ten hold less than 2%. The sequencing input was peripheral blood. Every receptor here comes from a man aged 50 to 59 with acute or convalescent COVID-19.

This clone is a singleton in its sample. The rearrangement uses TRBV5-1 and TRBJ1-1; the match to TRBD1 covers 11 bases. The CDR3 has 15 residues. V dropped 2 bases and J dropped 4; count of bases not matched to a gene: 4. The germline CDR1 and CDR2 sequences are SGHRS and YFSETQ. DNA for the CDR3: TGCGCCAGCAGCTTTGGGACAGGGGGAAGCACTGAAGCTTTCTTT. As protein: CASSFGTGGSTEAFF.

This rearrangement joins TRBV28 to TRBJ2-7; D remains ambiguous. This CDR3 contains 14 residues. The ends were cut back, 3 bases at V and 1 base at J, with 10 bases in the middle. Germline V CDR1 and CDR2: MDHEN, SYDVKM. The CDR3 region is CASSFLPESYEQYF. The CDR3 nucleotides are TGTGCCAGCAGTTTTCTTCCAGAATCCTACGAGCAGTACTTC. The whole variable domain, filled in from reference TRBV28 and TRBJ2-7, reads DVKVTQSSRYLVKRTGEKVFLECVQDMDHENMFWYRQDPGLGLRLIYFSYDVKMKEKGDIPEGYSVSREKKERFSLILESASTNQTSMYLCASSFLPESYEQYFGPGTRLTVT.

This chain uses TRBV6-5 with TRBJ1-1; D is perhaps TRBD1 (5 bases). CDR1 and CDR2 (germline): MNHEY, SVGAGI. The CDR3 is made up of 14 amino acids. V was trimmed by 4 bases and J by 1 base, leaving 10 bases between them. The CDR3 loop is CASSSSQGNTEAFF. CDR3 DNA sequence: TGTGCCAGCAGTTCCTCCCAGGGGAACACTGAAGCTTTCTTT.

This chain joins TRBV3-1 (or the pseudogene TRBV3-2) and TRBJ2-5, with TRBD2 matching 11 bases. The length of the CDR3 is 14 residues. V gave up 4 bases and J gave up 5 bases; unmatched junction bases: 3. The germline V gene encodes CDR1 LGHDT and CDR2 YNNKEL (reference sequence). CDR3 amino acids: CASSRTSGPETQYF. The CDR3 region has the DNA TGTGCCAGCAGCCGGACTAGCGGGCCCGAGACCCAGTACTTC.

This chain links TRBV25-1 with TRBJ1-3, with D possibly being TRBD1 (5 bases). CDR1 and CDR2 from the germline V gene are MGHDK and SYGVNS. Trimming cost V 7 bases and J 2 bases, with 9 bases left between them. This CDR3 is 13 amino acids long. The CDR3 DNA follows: TGTGCCAGCACAGGGTTGGCTGGAAACACCATATATTTT. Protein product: CASTGLAGNTIYF.

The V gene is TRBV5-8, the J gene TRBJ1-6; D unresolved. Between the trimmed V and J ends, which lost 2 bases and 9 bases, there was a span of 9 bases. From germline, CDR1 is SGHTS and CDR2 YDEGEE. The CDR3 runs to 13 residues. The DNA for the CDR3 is TGTGCCAGCAGCTTCACGGTTTCTTCACCCCTCCACTTT. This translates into CASSFTVSSPLHF.